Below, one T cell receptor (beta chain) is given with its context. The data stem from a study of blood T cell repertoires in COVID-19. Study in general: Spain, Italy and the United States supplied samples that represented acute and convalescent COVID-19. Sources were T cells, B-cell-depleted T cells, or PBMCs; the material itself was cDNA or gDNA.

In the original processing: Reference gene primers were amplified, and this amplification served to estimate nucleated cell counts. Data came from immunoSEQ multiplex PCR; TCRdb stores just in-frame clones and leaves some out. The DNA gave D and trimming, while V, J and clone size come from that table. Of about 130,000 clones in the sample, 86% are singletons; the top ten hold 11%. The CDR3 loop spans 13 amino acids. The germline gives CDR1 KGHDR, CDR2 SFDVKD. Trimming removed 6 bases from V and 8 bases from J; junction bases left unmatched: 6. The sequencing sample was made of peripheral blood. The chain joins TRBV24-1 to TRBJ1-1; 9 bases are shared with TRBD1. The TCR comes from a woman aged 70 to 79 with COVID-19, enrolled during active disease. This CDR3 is CATSKQGAGEAFF. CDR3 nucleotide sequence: TGTGCCACCAGTAAACAGGGGGCGGGAGAAGCTTTCTTT.